This is a list of T cell receptor beta chains from one sample in a study of shared clonotypes between healthy human individuals. Measured with immunoSEQ multiplex PCR; TCRdb has only the in-frame clones, and not every one. The sample includes about 2.4 million clones, more than 80% of them seen just once. Source material: naive CD4+ T cells sorted from blood. These receptors came from a man aged 18 to 29 in good health. CDR3s include the opening cysteine and the closing phenylalanine or tryptophan. The order of the fields is J gene, V gene, D gene, clone size, CDR3 protein, CDR3 DNA. The D gene is left open where the match is weak. Only some rows state a clone size, as once, few, many or a class for expanded clones.

>TRBJ1-4|TRBV19|-|-
CASSSRGGRGATNEKLFF
TGTGCCAGTAGCTCCCGAGGGGGACGGGGGGCAACTAATGAAAAACTGTTTTTT
>TRBJ2-1|TRBV5-8|-|-
CASSLTPYNEQFF
TGTGCCAGCAGCTTGACACCTTACAATGAGCAGTTCTTC
>TRBJ1-1|TRBV2|TRBD1|-
CASRTQGAANTEAFF
TGTGCCAGCAGGACACAGGGGGCCGCAAACACTGAAGCTTTCTTT
>TRBJ2-7|TRBV5-6|-|-
CASSLQGEGSQYF
TGTGCCAGCAGCTTGCAGGGTGAGGGGTCGCAGTACTTC
>TRBJ2-1|TRBV19|-|-
CASSMTTSYNEQFF
TGTGCCAGTAGTATGACCACCTCCTACAATGAGCAGTTCTTC
>TRBJ2-1|TRBV11-2|-|-
CASSSITGEANNEQFF
TGTGCCAGCAGCTCAATAACAGGGGAGGCGAACAATGAGCAGTTCTTC
>TRBJ1-1|TRBV5-6|TRBD1|-
CASSSRTGGIRVNTEAFF
TGTGCCAGCAGCTCCCGGACAGGGGGCATTCGCGTGAACACTGAAGCTTTCTTT
>TRBJ2-4|TRBV2|-|-
CASSVGGGITKNIQYF
TGTGCCAGCAGTGTAGGGGGGGGCATCACCAAAAACATTCAGTACTTC
>TRBJ2-7|TRBV10-3|-|-
CAISSTGPGTYEQYF
TGTGCCATCAGTTCCACGGGACCGGGAACCTACGAGCAGTACTTC
>TRBJ2-3|TRBV28|-|-
CASSFQGVGTDTQYF
TGTGCCAGCAGTTTTCAAGGAGTTGGCACAGATACGCAGTATTTT
>TRBJ2-7|TRBV6-5|TRBD2|-
CASSRGLAGDYEQYF
TGTGCCAGCAGTCGTGGACTAGCGGGAGACTACGAGCAGTACTTC
>TRBJ1-4|TRBV28|-|-
CASSLVGGYEKLFF
TGTGCCAGCAGTTTAGTAGGGGGGTATGAAAAACTGTTTTTT
>TRBJ2-7|TRBV5-1|TRBD2|-
CASSLGLATYEQYF
TGCGCCAGCAGCTTGGGACTAGCTACCTACGAGCAGTACTTC
>TRBJ2-3|TRBV7-2|-|-
CASSPWSGSNTDTQYF
TGTGCCAGCAGCCCATGGTCGGGTTCCAACACAGATACGCAGTATTTT
>TRBJ1-5|TRBV28|TRBD1|once
CASTPGGQENQPQHF
TGTGCCAGCACCCCTGGTGGACAGGAGAATCAGCCCCAGCATTTT
>TRBJ1-1|TRBV6-5|TRBD1|-
CASSQGAYEAFF
TGTGCCAGCAGTCAGGGGGCCTATGAAGCTTTCTTT
>TRBJ1-6|TRBV11-2|-|-
CASSVGEVTPLHF
TGTGCCAGCAGCGTGGGAGAAGTTACACCCCTCCACTTT
>TRBJ1-2|TRBV9|-|once
CASRKDTNYGYTF
TGTGCCAGCAGGAAGGACACTAACTATGGCTACACCTTC
>TRBJ2-7|TRBV4-2|-|-
CASSQGGGGFGSYEQYF
TGTGCCAGCAGCCAAGGCGGCGGCGGATTTGGCTCCTACGAGCAGTACTTC
>TRBJ1-1|TRBV19|-|-
CASSSQQGSTEAFF
TGTGCCAGTAGTTCCCAACAGGGTAGCACTGAAGCTTTCTTT
>TRBJ2-1|TRBV10-3|TRBD2|-
CAINPKAGVTVNEQFF
TGTGCCATCAATCCGAAAGCGGGAGTGACGGTCAATGAGCAGTTCTTC
>TRBJ2-1|TRBV6-5|TRBD2|-
CASSYPGTSGSNEQFF
TGTGCCAGCAGTTACCCCGGGACTAGTGGGAGCAATGAGCAGTTCTTC
>TRBJ2-6|TRBV6-1|-|-
CASLAAFSGANVLTF
TGTGCCAGCCTGGCAGCCTTCTCTGGGGCCAACGTCCTGACTTTC
>TRBJ2-1|TRBV14|-|-
CASSQVSLGEQFF
TGTGCCAGCAGCCAAGTCTCGCTGGGCGAGCAGTTCTTC
>TRBJ2-2|TRBV10-1|-|-
CASRGGDPGELFF
TGCGCCAGTAGAGGGGGGGATCCCGGGGAGCTGTTTTTT
>TRBJ1-2|TRBV19|-|-
CASSSPGGNGYTF
TGTGCCAGTAGTAGTCCGGGTGGGAATGGCTACACCTTC
>TRBJ2-2|TRBV10-1|-|-
CASSEGVPNTGELFF
TGCGCCAGCAGTGAGGGGGTTCCGAACACCGGGGAGCTGTTTTTT
>TRBJ2-5|TRBV9|-|-
CASSHTGEVETQYF
TGTGCCAGCAGCCACACGGGGGAGGTGGAGACCCAGTACTTC
>TRBJ2-2|TRBV7-2|TRBD2|-
CASSLDPPSGSRTGELFF
TGTGCCAGCAGCTTAGACCCTCCTAGCGGGAGTCGAACCGGGGAGCTGTTTTTT
>TRBJ1-1|TRBV4-1|-|-
CASSQSTGTEAFF
TGCGCCAGCAGCCAGAGCACCGGGACAGAAGCTTTCTTT
>TRBJ2-5|TRBV29-1|TRBD2|-
CSAQAGAQETQYF
TGCAGCGCCCAGGCGGGAGCTCAAGAGACCCAGTACTTC
>TRBJ1-6|TRBV7-2|-|-
CASSPALYNSPLHF
TGTGCCAGCAGCCCGGCTTTATATAATTCACCCCTCCACTTT
>TRBJ2-2|TRBV12-5|TRBD1|-
CASGPGQGLGTGELFF
TGTGCTAGTGGTCCCGGACAGGGATTAGGCACCGGGGAGCTGTTTTTT
>TRBJ2-3|TRBV7-9|-|-
CASSLLGTDTQYF
TGTGCCAGCAGCTTACTTGGGACAGATACGCAGTATTTT
>TRBJ2-2|TRBV18|TRBD2|-
CASSRREAGELFF
TGTGCCAGCTCACGCCGGGAGGCCGGGGAGCTGTTTTTT